The 32 T cell receptor beta chains listed next were all sequenced from one sample in a study of tumor-infiltrating lymphocytes in primary liver carcinoma. With about 470 ng total RNA as template and a constant-region primer, TCR beta cDNA was made. Investigators got TCR beta libraries out of three nested multiplex PCR rounds, done with slightly modified ARM-PCR. PCR rounds one and two used TRBV1-TRBV30 forward primers with a C-beta reverse primer for 9 to 10 cycles each. A single record per CDR3 protein comes from TCRdb applying MiXCR to the multiplex PCR reads. The sample includes fewer than 80,000 distinct CDR3 sequences, 69% of them seen just once. Unsorted bulk tissue, roughly 19-34 mg of it, served as the source for co-extraction of RNA and DNA. Sequencing was performed on tumor-adjacent normal liver tissue. These receptors came from a man between 35 and 55 years old with primary liver carcinoma and hepatitis B virus infection.

The V and J genes are TRBV30 and TRBJ2-7; 7 bases match TRBD2. From germline, CDR1 is GTSNPN and CDR2 SVGIG (reference sequence). The CDR3 extends over 15 amino acids. V gave up 7 bases and J gave up 9 bases; unmatched junction bases: 21. The chain's CDR3 is CAFTADWAGVRGQYF. CDR3 bases: TGTGCCTTCACGGCCGACTGGGCGGGAGTTCGCGGGCAGTACTTC. Looking up the rest from reference TRBV30 and TRBJ2-7 gives the full variable domain: SQTIHQWPATLVQPVGSPLSLECTVEGTSNPNLYWYRQAAGRGLQLLFYSVGIGQISSEVPQNLSASRPQDRQFILSSKKLLLSDSGFYLCAFTADWAGVRGQYFGPGTRLTVT.

This clonotype was counted a single time. An end of the junction does not agree with germline; a read error may underlie this. The V and J genes are TRBV5-6 and TRBJ2-7; 8 bases align to TRBD1. The CDR3 is made up of 15 amino acids. Germline CDR1 and CDR2: SGHDT and YYEEEE. CDR3 amino acids: CASSAEQGELYKQYF. CDR3 DNA: TGTGCCAGCAGCGCCGAACAGGGGGAACTCTACAAGCAGTACTTC.

This clonotype has ten or more counts. The chain links TRBV28 to TRBJ1-3, with D possibly being TRBD1 (5 bases). Trimming removed 5 bases from V and 2 bases from J, with 10 bases in between. The CDR3 covers 14 residues. Looked up from germline, CDR1 is MDHEN and CDR2 is SYDVKM. The CDR3 loop is CASSAQVTGNTIYF. The CDR3 DNA sequence: TGTGCCAGCAGTGCACAGGTGACTGGAAACACCATATATTTT.

About this clonotype itself: An end of the junction differs from the germline gene, which may be a read error. The chain couples TRBV6-5 to TRBJ2-6; D is undetermined. The CDR3 is 14 residues long. The germline CDR1 and CDR2 sequences are MNHEY and SVGAGI. The CDR3 DNA reads as TGCGCCAACAGCTCTGATACTGGGGCCAACGTCCTGACTTTC. It codes for CANSSDTGANVLTF.

As concerns this clonotype: At one end the junction does not follow the germline gene, possibly because of a read error. This chain joins TRBV29-1 and TRBJ2-3, with D perhaps TRBD2 (6 bases). This CDR3 contains 15 residues. Germline V CDR1 and CDR2: SQVTM, ANQGSEA. The CDR3 region has the DNA TGCAGCGTTGAGGGCGGGGCCTGCATCACAGAAACGCAGTATTTT. Encoded protein: CSVEGGACITETQYF.

Turning to this clonotype: It may be a read error: a sequence one base away is much more abundant. V gene TRBV28 combines with J gene TRBJ2-3, with D unresolved. CDR1 and CDR2 from the germline V gene are MDHEN and SYDVKM. Trimming cost V 9 bases and J 6 bases, with 19 bases left between them. The CDR3 has 14 residues. In nucleotides, the CDR3 is TGTGCCAGTACGCAATCAGAAAGGTGGGATACGCAGTATTTT. Amino acids: CASTQSERWDTQYF. The full variable domain, with the rest looked up from reference TRBV28 and TRBJ2-3, is DVKVTQSSRYLVKRTGEKVFLECVQDMDHENMFWYRQDPGLGLRLIYFSYDVKMKEKGDIPEGYSVSREKKERFSLILESASTNQTSMYLCASTQSERWDTQYFGPGTRLTVL.

This chain links TRBV9 with TRBJ2-5; D might be TRBD1 (6 bases). The CDR3 consists of 13 residues. The germline CDR1 and CDR2 sequences are SGDLS and YYNGEE. The V and J ends lost 5 bases and 5 bases respectively, with 13 bases between them. The CDR3 loop reads CASSRTDSETQYF. CDR3 DNA sequence: TGTGCCAGCAGTCGGACGGACAGCGAGACCCAGTACTTC.

This clonotype showed up just once. The chain carries TRBV6-1 and TRBJ2-5; perhaps TRBD2 as D (6 bases). CDR1 is MNHNS, CDR2 SASEGT, per germline. The CDR3 consists of 15 residues. The CDR3 sequence: CTTSGPAGSQETQYF. CDR3 nucleotide sequence: TGTACCACCAGCGGACCAGCGGGTTCCCAAGAGACCCAGTACTTC.

This clonotype showed up many times. This chain links TRBV24-1 with TRBJ2-7, with D unresolved. Per germline, CDR1 KGHDR and CDR2 SFDVKD. Trimming took off 0 bases at V and 9 bases at J, with 14 bases between the two ends. This CDR3 spans 14 amino acids. CDR3 nucleotide sequence: TGTGCCACCAGTGATTTGACGACCTGGGCCGGGCAGTACTTC. Its translation: CATSDLTTWAGQYF.

In the case of this clonotype: With a much larger clone just one base away, this may be a read error. V gene TRBV28 combines with J gene TRBJ2-1; possibly TRBD2 for D (6 bases). The CDR3 sequence is 15 residues long. CDR1 and CDR2 from the germline V gene are MDHEN and SYDVKM. CDR3 protein: CVSPASGGPVSEQFF. Here the CDR3 DNA reads TGTGTCAGCCCAGCCAGCGGAGGGCCGGTTTCTGAGCAGTTCTTC.

The chain recombines TRBV29-1 with TRBJ2-1, with D tentatively TRBD1 (5 bases). The CDR3 covers 13 residues. Trimming stripped 4 bases from V and 6 bases from J, with 13 bases between. Per germline, CDR1 SQVTM and CDR2 ANQGSEA. CDR3 coding DNA: TGCAGCGTTGTGTGGACATGGAGCAATGAGCAGTTCTTC. It codes for CSVVWTWSNEQFF.

About this clonotype itself: Given a much more abundant clone one base away, this may be a read error. V and J are TRBV29-1 and TRBJ1-2; TRBD1 might be the D (5 bases). In germline, CDR1 is SQVTM, CDR2 ANQGSEA. The CDR3 sequence is 15 residues long. The CDR3 DNA sequence: TGCAGCGTTGGGCAGGGCTGGGGCATGGGCTATGGCTACATCTTC. This encodes CSVGQGWGMGYGYIF.

Points on this clonotype: At one of its ends the junction is not consistent with the germline gene, which may arise from a read error. This chain uses TRBV4-1 with TRBJ2-5; no reliable D call. The germline CDR1 and CDR2 sequences are MGHRA and YSYEKL. This CDR3 comprises 15 residues. The CDR3 sequence is CVSSQVWIAQETQYF. Here the CDR3 DNA reads TGCGTCAGCAGCCAAGTATGGATAGCCCAAGAGACCCAGTACTTC.

On this clonotype: A much larger clone differs by one base, so this may be a read error. The V call is TRBV5-6, the J call TRBJ2-2; TRBD1 is a possible D gene (5 bases). The length of the CDR3 is 16 residues. The V gene's germline CDR1 is SGHDT and CDR2 YYEEEE. The CDR3 bases are TGTACCAGCAGCCCAAGACAGAGATTTAACACCGGGGAGCTGTTTTTT. It translates to CTSSPRQRFNTGELFF.

Remarks on this clonotype: A read error may explain this, as a much larger clone is one base away. This sequence joins TRBV11-1 and TRBJ2-1; 9 bases match TRBD2. The germline gives CDR1 SGHAT, CDR2 FQDESV (reference sequence). The CDR3 loop spans 18 amino acids. This CDR3 reads CDSSLYRSAGGSYNEQFF. The CDR3 nucleotides read TGTGACAGCAGCTTATACCGCTCCGCGGGAGGGTCCTACAATGAGCAGTTCTTC. Looking up the rest from reference TRBV11-1 and TRBJ2-1 gives the full variable domain: EAEVAQSPRYKITEKSQAVAFWCDPISGHATLYWYRQILGQGPELLVQFQDESVVDDSQLPKDRFSAERLKGVDSTLKIQPAELGDSAMYLCDSSLYRSAGGSYNEQFFGPGTRLTVL.

The rearrangement uses TRBV6-6 and TRBJ2-3, with 8 bases aligning to TRBD2. Trimming at V came to 8 bases and at J to 6 bases, leaving 16 bases not matched to a gene. Germline lookup yields CDR1 MNHNY and CDR2 SVGAGI (reference sequence). The CDR3 is 16 amino acids. The CDR3 sequence is CASGIGTSGRTDTQYF. The CDR3 nucleotides read TGTGCCAGCGGGATAGGGACTAGTGGGAGGACGGATACGCAGTATTTT.

This clonotype was counted between two and nine times. This chain links TRBV29-1 with TRBJ2-1; the D is unclear. V shed 4 bases and J shed 2 bases, with 12 bases lying between them. The germline V gene has CDR1 SQVTM and CDR2 ANQGSEA. This CDR3 comprises 14 residues. The CDR3 DNA reads TGCAGCGTTGCCCTCAGTGAAACCTACAATGAGCAGTTCTTC. This gives the protein CSVALSETYNEQFF.

A word on this clonotype: At one end the junction does not follow the germline gene, possibly because of a read error. The V and J genes are TRBV6-5 and TRBJ2-6; 7 bases are shared with TRBD1. The CDR3 is 15 amino acids. Germline CDR1 is MNHEY and CDR2 is SVGAGI. The DNA of the CDR3 is TGTGCCAGCAGCCGCGACAGGGTTGGGGCCAACGCCCTGACTTTC. It encodes CASSRDRVGANALTF.

This clonotype appeared a few times. The genes are TRBV7-3 and TRBJ2-1; no clear D gene. This CDR3 is built from 15 residues. V lost 4 bases and J 1 base, leaving 11 bases between the germline ends. Germline CDR1 reads SGHTA; CDR2 reads FQGTGA. The CDR3 here is CASSSVRASYNEQFF. CDR3 nucleotide sequence: TGTGCCAGCAGCTCCGTCCGCGCGTCCTACAATGAGCAGTTCTTC.

Comments on this clonotype: One junction end does not reproduce the germline sequence, and a read error may be involved. The chain couples TRBV11-1 to TRBJ2-5, with 7 bases aligning to TRBD1. The V gene's germline CDR1 is SGHAT and CDR2 FQDESV (reference sequence). CDR3 length equals 13 residues. The CDR3 is CQQWTGGGGDQYF. CDR3 nucleotides: TGCCAGCAGTGGACAGGTGGAGGTGGAGACCAGTACTTC. Supplemented by reference TRBV11-1 and TRBJ2-5, the full variable domain reads EAEVAQSPRYKITEKSQAVAFWCDPISGHATLYWYRQILGQGPELLVQFQDESVVDDSQLPKDRFSAERLKGVDSTLKIQPAELGDSAMYLCQQWTGGGGDQYFGPGTRLLVL.

This clonotype was detected ten times or more. V gene TRBV29-1 combines with J gene TRBJ1-1; a possible D gene is TRBD1 (5 bases). From germline, CDR1 is SQVTM and CDR2 ANQGSEA. Trimming shortened V by 7 bases and J by 4 bases, and 16 bases separated the two germline ends. The CDR3 totals 13 residues. CDR3 DNA sequence: TGCAGCGCCACTAGGTCTGGGGCCACTGAAGCTTTCTTT. This translates into CSATRSGATEAFF.

The rearrangement uses TRBV11-2 and TRBJ2-1; D is possibly TRBD2 (6 bases). Germline V lookup: CDR1 SGHAT, CDR2 FQNNGV. The CDR3 spans 14 residues. Between the trimmed V and J ends, which lost 6 bases and 13 bases, there was a span of 22 bases. For the CDR3, the DNA is TGTGCCAGCAGACAGGTTCGGAGGGGAACTGACCAGTTCTTC. Translated: CASRQVRRGTDQFF.

This clonotype was seen repeatedly, ten times or more. J is TRBJ2-7 and V is TRBV28; 11 nucleotides agree with TRBD2. V gave up 11 bases and J gave up 3 bases; unmatched junction bases: 9. CDR1 is MDHEN, CDR2 SYDVKM, per germline. The CDR3 is 14 residues long. The CDR3 region is CAVTSGREIYEQYF. In DNA, the CDR3 is TGTGCCGTCACTAGCGGGAGAGAAATCTACGAGCAGTACTTC. The full variable domain, its missing parts supplied by reference TRBV28 and TRBJ2-7, is DVKVTQSSRYLVKRTGEKVFLECVQDMDHENMFWYRQDPGLGLRLIYFSYDVKMKEKGDIPEGYSVSREKKERFSLILESASTNQTSMYLCAVTSGREIYEQYFGPGTRLTVT.

In the case of this clonotype: A read error may explain this, as a much larger clone is one base away. The genes are TRBV5-1 and TRBJ2-7; D is tentatively TRBD1 or TRBD2 (5 bases each). This CDR3 is built from 14 residues. Deletions cut 0 bases from V and 2 bases from J, with 9 bases between. The germline V gene has CDR1 SGHRS and CDR2 YFSETQ. The CDR3 reads CASSLGDHPYEQYF. CDR3 nucleotide sequence: TGCGCCAGCAGCTTGGGGGACCACCCCTACGAGCAGTACTTC.

Details on this clonotype: At one end, the junction sequence differs from germline, possibly due to a read error. The rearrangement uses TRBV6-2 or TRBV6-3 and TRBJ2-5; D may match TRBD1 or TRBD2 (5 bases each). Germline V gene lookup returns CDR1 MNHEY and CDR2 SVGEGT. The length of the CDR3 is 12 residues. The CDR3 loop reads CASSYSGETHYF. CDR3 in DNA: TGTGCCAGCAGTTACTCGGGGGAGACCCATTACTTC.

About this clonotype: This CDR3 is missing its conserved last phenylalanine or tryptophan, likely due to a read error. The chain has TRBV6-6 and TRBJ2-7; 11 bases line up with TRBD2. The germline V gene has CDR1 MNHNY and CDR2 SVGAGI (reference sequence). The V and J ends lost 7 bases and 5 bases, in that order; junction bases with no gene match: 13. CDR3 size: 16 residues. The CDR3 is CASTPLLAGGRNEQYL. CDR3 nucleotide sequence: TGTGCCAGCACCCCACTCTTAGCGGGAGGGAGAAACGAGCAGTACCTC.

Concerning this clonotype itself: One end of the junction varies from germline; a read error may be responsible. The chain uses TRBV6-1 and TRBJ2-1; tentatively, D is TRBD2 (6 bases). CDR1 and CDR2 from the germline V gene are MNHNS and SASEGT. The CDR3 is made up of 15 amino acids. CDR3: CVSTSTRDSCNEQFF. CDR3 bases: TGTGTCAGCACTTCTACACGGGACTCTTGCAATGAGCAGTTCTTC.

About this clonotype itself: At one boundary the junction diverges from the germline segment, which might be a read error. The chain recombines TRBV12-5 with TRBJ2-1; tentative D call: TRBD1 (5 bases). The germline V gene encodes CDR1 LGHNT and CDR2 FRNRAP. The CDR3 consists of 12 residues. The DNA of the CDR3 is TGTGCTAGTGGTCCAGGGATGCATGAGCGGTTCTTC. Protein sequence: CASGPGMHERFF.

For this clonotype: This likely comes from a read error, as the CDR3 has no conserved phenylalanine or tryptophan at its end. The chain combines TRBV14 with TRBJ2-7; the D gene could be TRBD1 or TRBD2 (5 bases each). V was shortened by 1 base and J by 3 bases, with 13 bases between the two germline ends. Germline CDR1 and CDR2: SGHDN and FVKESK. This CDR3 has 15 amino acids. CDR3 loop: CASSQGPGPVYEQYL. The CDR3 region has the DNA TGTGCCAGCAGCCAAGGACCGGGACCGGTCTACGAGCAGTACCTC.

On this clonotype itself: The junction does not match germline at one end; this may be a read error. J is TRBJ2-3 and V is TRBV28, with 12 bases matching TRBD2. The CDR3 is 17 amino acids. Germline lookup yields CDR1 MDHEN and CDR2 SYDVKM. The CDR3 loop reads CASSSSRTSGETDTHYF. The CDR3 coding sequence is TGTGCCAGCAGTTCCTCCCGGACTAGCGGGGAAACAGATACGCACTATTTT. Drawing the rest from reference TRBV28 and TRBJ2-3, the complete variable domain is DVKVTQSSRYLVKRTGEKVFLECVQDMDHENMFWYRQDPGLGLRLIYFSYDVKMKEKGDIPEGYSVSREKKERFSLILESASTNQTSMYLCASSSSRTSGETDTHYFGPGTRLTVL.

This clonotype appeared many times. The rearrangement joins TRBV6-5 to TRBJ1-2; weak D call: TRBD1 (5 bases). The CDR3 extends over 15 amino acids. The germline CDR1 and CDR2 sequences are MNHEY and SVGAGI. V lost 4 bases and J 4 bases, leaving 16 bases between the germline ends. CDR3 nucleotide sequence: TGTGCCAGCAGTTTCACGCAGGGAGGGATCTATGGCTACACCTTC. Its translation is CASSFTQGGIYGYTF.

Concerning this clonotype itself: At one of its ends the junction is not consistent with the germline gene, which may arise from a read error. This chain connects TRBV11-2 to TRBJ2-5; the match to TRBD2 covers 10 bases. The CDR3 sequence is 18 residues long. The V gene's germline CDR1 is SGHAT and CDR2 FQNNGV. CDR3 coding DNA: TGTGCCAACAGCTTAGACTCGTGGTCTAGCGGGAGAGGAGAGACCCAGTACTTC. Translating it yields CANSLDSWSSGRGETQYF.